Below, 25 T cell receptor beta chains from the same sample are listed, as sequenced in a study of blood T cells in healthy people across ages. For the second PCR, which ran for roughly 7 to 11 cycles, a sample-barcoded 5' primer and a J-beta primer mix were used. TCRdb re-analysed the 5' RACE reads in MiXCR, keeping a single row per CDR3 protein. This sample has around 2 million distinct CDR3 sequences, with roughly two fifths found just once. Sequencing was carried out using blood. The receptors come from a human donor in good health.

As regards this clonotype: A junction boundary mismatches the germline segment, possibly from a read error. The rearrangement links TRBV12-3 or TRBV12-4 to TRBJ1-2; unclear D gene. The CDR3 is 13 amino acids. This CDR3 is CDSSRTKEEGYTF. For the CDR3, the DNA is TGTGACAGCAGTAGGACTAAGGAGGAGGGCTACACCTTC.

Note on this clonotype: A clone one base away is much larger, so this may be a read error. CDR3 nucleotide sequence: TGTGCCAGCAGTGTATTAACAGACTCTAGCACAGATACGCAGTATTTT. Protein product: CASSVLTDSSTDTQYF. The V call is TRBV25-1, the J call TRBJ2-3; no reliable D call. Germline V gene lookup returns CDR1 MGHDK and CDR2 SYGVNS. V shed 4 bases and J shed 0 bases, with 14 bases lying between them. The CDR3 loop spans 16 amino acids.

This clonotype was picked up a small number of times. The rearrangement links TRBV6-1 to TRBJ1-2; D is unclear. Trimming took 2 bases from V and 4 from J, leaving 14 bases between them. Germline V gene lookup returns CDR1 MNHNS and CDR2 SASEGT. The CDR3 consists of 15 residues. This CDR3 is CASSERSGRIYGYTF. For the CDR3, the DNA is TGTGCCAGCAGTGAAAGGTCAGGTCGAATCTATGGCTACACCTTC.

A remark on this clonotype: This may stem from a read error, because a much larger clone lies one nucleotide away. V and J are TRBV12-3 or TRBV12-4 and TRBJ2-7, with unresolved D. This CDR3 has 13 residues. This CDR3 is CANSFPSSYEQYF. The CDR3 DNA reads TGTGCCAACAGTTTCCCTAGTAGCTACGAGCAGTACTTC.

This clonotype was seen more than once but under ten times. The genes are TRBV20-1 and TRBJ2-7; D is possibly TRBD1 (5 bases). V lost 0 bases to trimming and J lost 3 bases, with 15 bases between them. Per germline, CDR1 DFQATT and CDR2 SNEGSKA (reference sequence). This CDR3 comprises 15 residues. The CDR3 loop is CSARDRVWGYYEQYF. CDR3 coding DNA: TGCAGTGCTAGAGACAGGGTTTGGGGTTACTACGAGCAGTACTTC.

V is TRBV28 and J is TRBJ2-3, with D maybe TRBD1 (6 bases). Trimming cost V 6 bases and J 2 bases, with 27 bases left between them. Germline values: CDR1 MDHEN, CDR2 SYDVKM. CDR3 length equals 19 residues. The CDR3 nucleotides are TGTGCCAGCAGCCTCGCCGGTATTGGGTCACAGGGAACCACAGATACGCAGTATTTT. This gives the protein CASSLAGIGSQGTTDTQYF.

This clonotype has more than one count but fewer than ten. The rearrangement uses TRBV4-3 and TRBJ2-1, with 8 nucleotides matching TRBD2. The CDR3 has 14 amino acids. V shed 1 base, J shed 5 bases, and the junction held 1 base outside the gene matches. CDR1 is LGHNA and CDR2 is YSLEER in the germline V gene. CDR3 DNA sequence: TGCGCCAGCAGCCAAGCGACTAGCGACAATGAGCAGTTCTTC. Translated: CASSQATSDNEQFF.

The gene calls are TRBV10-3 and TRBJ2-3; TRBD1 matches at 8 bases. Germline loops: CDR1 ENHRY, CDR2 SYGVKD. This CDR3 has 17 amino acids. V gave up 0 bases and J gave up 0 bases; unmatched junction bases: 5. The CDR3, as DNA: TGTGCCATCAGTGAGTCTGTCGGGACAGGTAGCACAGATACGCAGTATTTT. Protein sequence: CAISESVGTGSTDTQYF.

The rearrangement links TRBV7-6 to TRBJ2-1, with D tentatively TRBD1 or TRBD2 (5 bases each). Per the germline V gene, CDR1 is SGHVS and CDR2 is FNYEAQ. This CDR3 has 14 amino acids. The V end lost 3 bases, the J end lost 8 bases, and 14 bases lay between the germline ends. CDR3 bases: TGTGCCAGCAGCTTGTCGGGGCTCGTCGATGAGCAGTTCTTC. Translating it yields CASSLSGLVDEQFF.

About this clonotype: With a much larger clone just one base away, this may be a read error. The CDR3 spells CSARDVTPNIQYF. The DNA for the CDR3 is TGCAGTGCTAGAGATGTGACCCCCAACATTCAGTACTTC. This chain joins TRBV20-1 and TRBJ2-4; D is undetermined. The CDR3 runs to 13 residues. The ends were cut back, 0 bases at V and 7 bases at J, with 10 bases in the middle. From germline, CDR1 is DFQATT and CDR2 SNEGSKA (reference sequence).

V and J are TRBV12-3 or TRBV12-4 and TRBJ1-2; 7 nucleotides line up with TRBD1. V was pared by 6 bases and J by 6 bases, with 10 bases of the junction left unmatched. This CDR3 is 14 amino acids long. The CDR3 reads CASRVTGESDGYTF. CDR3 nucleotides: TGTGCCAGCAGGGTAACAGGGGAATCGGATGGCTACACCTTC.

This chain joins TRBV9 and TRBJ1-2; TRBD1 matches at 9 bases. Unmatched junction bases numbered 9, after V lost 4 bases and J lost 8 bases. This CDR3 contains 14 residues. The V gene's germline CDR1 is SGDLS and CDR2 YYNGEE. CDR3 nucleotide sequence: TGTGCCAGCAGCCCACGGGACAGGGTGAAAGGCTACACCTTC. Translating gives CASSPRDRVKGYTF.

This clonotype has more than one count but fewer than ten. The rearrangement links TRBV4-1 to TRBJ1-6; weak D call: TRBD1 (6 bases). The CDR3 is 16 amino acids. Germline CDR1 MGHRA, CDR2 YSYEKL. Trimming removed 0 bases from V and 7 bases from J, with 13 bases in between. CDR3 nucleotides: TGCGCCAGCAGCCAAGAGCGGGGGCAGGTCAATTCACCCCTCCACTTT. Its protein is CASSQERGQVNSPLHF.

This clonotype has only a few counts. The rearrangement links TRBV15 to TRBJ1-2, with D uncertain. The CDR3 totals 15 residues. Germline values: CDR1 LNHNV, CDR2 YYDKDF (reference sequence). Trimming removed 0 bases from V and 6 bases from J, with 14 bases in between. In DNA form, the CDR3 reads TGTGCCACCAGCAGAGATCTTGGGGTACAAGATGGCTACACCTTC. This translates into CATSRDLGVQDGYTF.

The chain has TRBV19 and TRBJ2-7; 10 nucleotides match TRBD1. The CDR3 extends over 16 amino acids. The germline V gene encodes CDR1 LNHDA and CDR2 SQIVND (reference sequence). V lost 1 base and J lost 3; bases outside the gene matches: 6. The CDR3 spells CASSIARGTGDYEQYF. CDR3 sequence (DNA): TGTGCCAGTAGTATAGCCCGCGGGACAGGGGACTACGAGCAGTACTTC. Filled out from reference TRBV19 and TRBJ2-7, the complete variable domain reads DGGITQSPKYLFRKEGQNVTLSCEQNLNHDAMYWYRQDPGQGLRLIYYSQIVNDFQKGDIAEGYSVSREKKESFPLTVTSAQKNPTAFYLCASSIARGTGDYEQYFGPGTRLTVT.

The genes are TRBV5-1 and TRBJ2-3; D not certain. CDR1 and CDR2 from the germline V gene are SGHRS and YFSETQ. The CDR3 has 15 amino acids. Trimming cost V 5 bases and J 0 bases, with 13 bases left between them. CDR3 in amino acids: CASSQVGPSTDTQYF. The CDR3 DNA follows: TGCGCCAGCAGTCAAGTCGGACCCAGCACAGATACGCAGTATTTT.

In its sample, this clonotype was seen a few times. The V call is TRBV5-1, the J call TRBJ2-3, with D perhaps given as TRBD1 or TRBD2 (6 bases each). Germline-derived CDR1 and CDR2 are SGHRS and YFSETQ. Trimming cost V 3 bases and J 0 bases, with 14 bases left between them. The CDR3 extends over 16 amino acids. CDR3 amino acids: CASSWRGATSTDTQYF. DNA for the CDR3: TGCGCCAGCAGCTGGAGGGGGGCTACTAGCACAGATACGCAGTATTTT.

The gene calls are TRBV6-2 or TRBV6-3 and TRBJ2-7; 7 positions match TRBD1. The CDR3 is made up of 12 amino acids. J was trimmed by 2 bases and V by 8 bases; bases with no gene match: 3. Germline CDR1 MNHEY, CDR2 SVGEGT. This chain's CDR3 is CASVDRAYEQYF. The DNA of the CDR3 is TGTGCCAGCGTTGACAGGGCCTACGAGCAGTACTTC.

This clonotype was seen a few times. The CDR3 loop reads CASSLVASFPRDTQYF. In DNA form, the CDR3 reads TGTGCCAGCAGCCTCGTGGCATCCTTTCCGCGTGATACGCAGTATTTT. This chain connects TRBV5-5 to TRBJ2-3; no firm D call. The germline gives CDR1 SGHKS, CDR2 YYEKEE (reference sequence). This CDR3 comprises 16 residues. V lost 4 bases and J 6 bases, leaving 21 bases between the germline ends. The full variable domain, rest sourced from reference TRBV5-5 and TRBJ2-3, is DAGVTQSPTHLIKTRGQQVTLRCSPISGHKSVSWYQQVLGQGPQFIFQYYEKEERGRGNFPDRFSARQFPNYSSELNVNALLLGDSALYLCASSLVASFPRDTQYFGPGTRLTVL.

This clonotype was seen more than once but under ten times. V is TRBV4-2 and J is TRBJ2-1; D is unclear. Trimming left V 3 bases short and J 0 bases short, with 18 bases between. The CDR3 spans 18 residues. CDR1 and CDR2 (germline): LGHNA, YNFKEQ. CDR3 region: CASSQAKGSPSSYNEQFF. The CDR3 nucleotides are TGTGCCAGCAGCCAGGCCAAAGGGTCCCCTAGCTCCTACAATGAGCAGTTCTTC.

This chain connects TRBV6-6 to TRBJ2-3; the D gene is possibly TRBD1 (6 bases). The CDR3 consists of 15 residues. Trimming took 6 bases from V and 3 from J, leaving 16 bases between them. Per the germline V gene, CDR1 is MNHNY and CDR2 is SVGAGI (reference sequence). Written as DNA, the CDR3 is TGTGCCAGCAGAGACAGGTCCAGGGTGACAGATACGCAGTATTTT. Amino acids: CASRDRSRVTDTQYF.

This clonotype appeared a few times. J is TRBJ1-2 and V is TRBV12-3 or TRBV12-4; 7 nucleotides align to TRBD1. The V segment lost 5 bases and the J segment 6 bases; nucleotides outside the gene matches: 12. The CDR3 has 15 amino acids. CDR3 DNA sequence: TGTGCCAGCAGTCCGTTACCAACAGGGGCAGATGGCTACACCTTC. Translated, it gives CASSPLPTGADGYTF.

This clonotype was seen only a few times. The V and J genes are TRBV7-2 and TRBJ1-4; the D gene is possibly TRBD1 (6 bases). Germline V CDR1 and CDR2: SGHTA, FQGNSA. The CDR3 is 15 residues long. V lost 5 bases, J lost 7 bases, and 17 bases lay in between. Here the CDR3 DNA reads TGTGCCAGCAGCCCGCAAACAGGGAGGATTGAAAAACTGTTTTTT. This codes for CASSPQTGRIEKLFF.

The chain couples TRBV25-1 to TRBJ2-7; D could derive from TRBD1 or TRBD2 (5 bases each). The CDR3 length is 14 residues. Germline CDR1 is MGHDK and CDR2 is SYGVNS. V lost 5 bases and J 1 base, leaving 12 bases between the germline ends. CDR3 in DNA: TGTGCCAGCAGTAGGGACGGGGTTTCCTACGAGCAGTACTTC. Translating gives CASSRDGVSYEQYF.

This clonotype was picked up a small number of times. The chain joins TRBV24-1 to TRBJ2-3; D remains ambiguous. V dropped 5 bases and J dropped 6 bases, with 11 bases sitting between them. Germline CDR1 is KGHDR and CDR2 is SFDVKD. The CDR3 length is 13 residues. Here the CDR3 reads CATSGGAADTQYF. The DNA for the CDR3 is TGTGCCACCAGTGGCGGCGCGGCGGATACGCAGTATTTT.